A selection of T cell receptor beta chains follows, all from one sample in a study of cytomegalovirus exposure and HLA in healthy donors. Produced via immunoSEQ multiplex PCR; TCRdb's table is partial and in-frame only. The sample carries 90,000 to 110,000 clones, around 81% recorded once. The sequencing sample was made of PBMCs. The origin of the receptors is a woman younger than 45 in good health and CMV-seronegative. The CDR3 runs from the conserved cysteine through the conserved F or W. A D gene is named only where the DNA matches it firmly. Clone sizes are given selectively: once, few, many, or a class where the clone is expanded.

abundance | d_gene | j_gene | v_gene | CDR3nt | CDR3aa
- | - | TRBJ2-7 | TRBV5-4 | TGTGCCAGCAGCTTCAGGGGAGGGGTGGTCCACGAGCAGTACTTC | CASSFRGGVVHEQYF
- | TRBD2 | TRBJ2-1 | TRBV7-9 | TGTGCCAGCAGCTCCCGAACGGGAGCTAGCGGATATGACAATGAGCAGTTCTTC | CASSSRTGASGYDNEQFF
- | TRBD1 | TRBJ1-2 | TRBV4-1 | TGCGCCAGCAGCCAAGTGTCAGGGAGGGGGACAGGGGGTGGCTACACCTTC | CASSQVSGRGTGGGYTF
- | - | TRBJ2-5 | TRBV9 | TGTGCCAGCAGCGTAGAGGAAGGGGGTACCGGGTGGCAGACCCAGTACTTC | CASSVEEGGTGWQTQYF
- | TRBD1 | TRBJ1-5 | TRBV19 | TGTGCCAGTAGTATAGACGCCGGGACAGGGGGCCACTATAGCAATCAGCCCCAGCATTTT | CASSIDAGTGGHYSNQPQHF
- | TRBD1 | TRBJ2-3 | TRBV19 | TGTGCCAGTAGCTCAGGGGGATTAGGCACAGATACGCAGTATTTT | CASSSGGLGTDTQYF
- | TRBD2 | TRBJ2-1 | TRBV6-1 | TGTGCCAGCAGTGAGGGGGGACTAGCGGGAGTAAATGAGCAGTTCTTC | CASSEGGLAGVNEQFF
few | - | TRBJ2-4 | TRBV28 | TGTGCCAGCAGTCTATCACTAGCCAAAAACATTCAGTACTTC | CASSLSLAKNIQYF
once | TRBD1 | TRBJ2-2 | TRBV6-1 | TGTGCCAGCAGTCAGGACAGGGATATCACCGGGGAGCTGTTTTTT | CASSQDRDITGELFF
few | - | TRBJ2-7 | TRBV19 | TGTGCCAGTAGTATCCAGGCTCAAATCTCCTACGAGCAGTACTTC | CASSIQAQISYEQYF
once | - | TRBJ2-5 | TRBV6-5 | TGTGCCAGCAGTTTACAGGAGACCCAGTACTTC | CASSLQETQYF
- | - | TRBJ1-2 | TRBV2 | TGTGCCAGCAAGCTCTCGGTCCGGGCGGGCTATGGCTACACCTTC | CASKLSVRAGYGYTF
- | - | TRBJ1-1 | TRBV4-2 | TGTGCCAGCAGCCAAGAATCCAGGGCTAACACTGAAGCTTTCTTT | CASSQESRANTEAFF
once | - | TRBJ1-1 | TRBV18 | TGTGCCAGCTCATCCGACAAGAACACTGAAGCTTTCTTT | CASSSDKNTEAFF
once | - | TRBJ2-7 | TRBV13 | TGTGCCAGCAGCATTGAACAGGATGTCTACGAGCAGTACTTC | CASSIEQDVYEQYF
- | - | TRBJ2-3 | TRBV18 | TGTGCCAGCTCAGCCAGAAGCACAGATACGCAGTATTTT | CASSARSTDTQYF